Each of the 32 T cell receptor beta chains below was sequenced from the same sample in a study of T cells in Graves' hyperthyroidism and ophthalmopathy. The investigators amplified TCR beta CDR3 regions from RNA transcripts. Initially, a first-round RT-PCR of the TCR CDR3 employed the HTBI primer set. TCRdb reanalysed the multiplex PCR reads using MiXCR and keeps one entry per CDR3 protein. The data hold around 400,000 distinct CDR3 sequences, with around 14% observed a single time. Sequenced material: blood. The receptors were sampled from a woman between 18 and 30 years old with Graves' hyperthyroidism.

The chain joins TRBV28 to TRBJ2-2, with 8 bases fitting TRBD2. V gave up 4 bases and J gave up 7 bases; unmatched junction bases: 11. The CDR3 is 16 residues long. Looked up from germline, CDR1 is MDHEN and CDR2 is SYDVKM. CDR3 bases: TGTGCCAGCAGTTCGGGGGGGGGGGCGCGGAGCGGGGAGCTGTTTTTT. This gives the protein CASSSGGGARSGELFF.

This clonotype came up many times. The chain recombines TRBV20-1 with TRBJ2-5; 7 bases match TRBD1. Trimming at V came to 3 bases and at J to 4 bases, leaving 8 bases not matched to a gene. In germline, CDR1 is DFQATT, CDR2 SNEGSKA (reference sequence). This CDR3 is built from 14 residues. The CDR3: CSASRQGRRETQYF. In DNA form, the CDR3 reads TGCAGTGCTAGCCGACAGGGAAGGCGAGAGACCCAGTACTTC.

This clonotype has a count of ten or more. CDR3 nucleotide sequence: TGCAGTGCTAGGGAGACAGGCAACTACGAGCAGTACTTC. This encodes CSARETGNYEQYF. This chain joins TRBV20-1 and TRBJ2-7; D may be TRBD1 (6 bases). Trimming left V 3 bases short and J 3 bases short, with 12 bases between. The V gene's germline CDR1 is DFQATT and CDR2 SNEGSKA (reference sequence). This CDR3 has 13 residues.

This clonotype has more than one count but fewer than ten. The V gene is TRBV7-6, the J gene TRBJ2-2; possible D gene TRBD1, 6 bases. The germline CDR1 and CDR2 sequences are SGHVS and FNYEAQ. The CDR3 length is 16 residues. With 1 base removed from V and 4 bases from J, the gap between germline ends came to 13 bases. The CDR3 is CASSLGNRAGTGELFF. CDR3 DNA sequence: TGTGCCAGCAGCTTAGGGAACAGGGCCGGCACCGGGGAGCTGTTTTTT.

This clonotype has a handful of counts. CDR3 DNA: TGTGCCAGCAGCCAGGCAGATACGCAGTATTTT. It codes for CASSQADTQYF. This chain uses TRBV14 with TRBJ2-3, with unresolved D. Germline V gene sequence: CDR1 SGHDN, CDR2 FVKESK. With 3 bases removed from V and 4 bases from J, the gap between germline ends came to 2 bases. The CDR3 length is 11 residues.

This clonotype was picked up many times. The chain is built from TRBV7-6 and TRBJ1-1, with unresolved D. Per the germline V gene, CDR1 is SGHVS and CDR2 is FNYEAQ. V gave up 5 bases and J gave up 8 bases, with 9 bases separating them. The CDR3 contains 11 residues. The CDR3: CASSPVNEAFF. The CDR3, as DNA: TGTGCCAGCAGCCCAGTCAACGAAGCTTTCTTT.

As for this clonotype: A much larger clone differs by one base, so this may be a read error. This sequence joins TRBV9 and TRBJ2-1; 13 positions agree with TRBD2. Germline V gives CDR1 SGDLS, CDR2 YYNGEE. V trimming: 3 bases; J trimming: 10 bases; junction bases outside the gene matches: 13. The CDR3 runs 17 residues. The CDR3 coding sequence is TGTGCCAGCAGCGAGCCCCGAGGGACTAGCGGGATCTACGAGCAGTTCTTC. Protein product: CASSEPRGTSGIYEQFF.

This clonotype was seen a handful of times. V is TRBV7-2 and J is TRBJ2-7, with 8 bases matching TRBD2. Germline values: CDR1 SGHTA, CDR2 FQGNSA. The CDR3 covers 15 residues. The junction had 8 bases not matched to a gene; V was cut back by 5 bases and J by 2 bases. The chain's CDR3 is CASSLRGGPTYEQYF. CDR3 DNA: TGTGCCAGCAGCCTCCGGGGGGGCCCTACCTACGAGCAGTACTTC.

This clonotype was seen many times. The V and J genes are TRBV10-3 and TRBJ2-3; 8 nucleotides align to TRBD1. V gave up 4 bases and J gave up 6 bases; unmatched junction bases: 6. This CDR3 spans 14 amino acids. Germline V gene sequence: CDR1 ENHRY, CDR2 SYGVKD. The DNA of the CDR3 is TGTGCCATCAGTGTGGGGACAGGTATCGATACGCAGTATTTT. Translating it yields CAISVGTGIDTQYF.

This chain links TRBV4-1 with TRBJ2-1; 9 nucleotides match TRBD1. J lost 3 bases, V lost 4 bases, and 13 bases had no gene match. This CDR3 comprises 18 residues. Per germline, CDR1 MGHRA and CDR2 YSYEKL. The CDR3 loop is CASSRFSLRDRDYNEQFF. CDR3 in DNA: TGCGCCAGCAGCCGCTTTAGCCTCCGGGACAGGGACTACAATGAGCAGTTCTTC.

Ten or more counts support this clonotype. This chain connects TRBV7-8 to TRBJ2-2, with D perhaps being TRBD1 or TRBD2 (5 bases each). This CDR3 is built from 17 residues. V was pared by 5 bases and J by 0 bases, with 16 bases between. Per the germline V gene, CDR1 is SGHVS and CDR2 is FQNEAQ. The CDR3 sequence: CASSRIGGIANTGELFF. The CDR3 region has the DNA TGTGCCAGCAGCCGAATTGGGGGAATCGCGAACACCGGGGAGCTGTTTTTT.

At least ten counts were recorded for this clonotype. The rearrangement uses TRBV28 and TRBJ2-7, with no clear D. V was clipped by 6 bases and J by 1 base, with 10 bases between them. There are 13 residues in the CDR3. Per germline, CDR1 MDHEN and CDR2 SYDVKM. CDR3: CASRLTNSYEQYF. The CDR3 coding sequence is TGTGCCAGCAGGCTGACCAATTCCTACGAGCAGTACTTC.

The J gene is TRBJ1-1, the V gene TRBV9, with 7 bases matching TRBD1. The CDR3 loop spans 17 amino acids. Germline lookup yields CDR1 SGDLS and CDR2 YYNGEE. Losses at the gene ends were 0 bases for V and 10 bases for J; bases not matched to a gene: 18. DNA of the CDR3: TGTGCCAGCAGCGTAGACCCTCGATGGGGCAGGGGGACGTCAGCTTTCTTT. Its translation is CASSVDPRWGRGTSAFF.

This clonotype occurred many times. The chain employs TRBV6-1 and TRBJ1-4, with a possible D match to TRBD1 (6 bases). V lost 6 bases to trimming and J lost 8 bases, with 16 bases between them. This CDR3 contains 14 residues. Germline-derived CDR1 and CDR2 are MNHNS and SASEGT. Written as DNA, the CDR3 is TGTGCCAGCAGGGATCAAGGGGGTCGAGAAAAACTGTTTTTT. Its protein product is CASRDQGGREKLFF.

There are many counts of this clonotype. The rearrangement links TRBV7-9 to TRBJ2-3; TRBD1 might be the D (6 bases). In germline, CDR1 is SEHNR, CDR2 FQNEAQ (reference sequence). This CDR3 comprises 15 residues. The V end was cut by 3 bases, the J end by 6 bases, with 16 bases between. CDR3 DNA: TGTGCCAGCAGCTTCCAGGGGCGACGCCTCGATACGCAGTATTTT. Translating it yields CASSFQGRRLDTQYF.

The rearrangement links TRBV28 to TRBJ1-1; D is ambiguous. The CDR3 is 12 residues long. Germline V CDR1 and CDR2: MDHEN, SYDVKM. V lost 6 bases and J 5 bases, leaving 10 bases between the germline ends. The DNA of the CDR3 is TGTGCCAGCAGGGCGGGGAGGACTGAAGCTTTCTTT. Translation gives CASRAGRTEAFF.

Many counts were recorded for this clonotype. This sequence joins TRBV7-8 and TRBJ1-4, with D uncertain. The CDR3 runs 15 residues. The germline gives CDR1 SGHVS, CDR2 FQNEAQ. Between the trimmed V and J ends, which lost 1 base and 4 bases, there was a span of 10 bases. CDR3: CASSLGAGFNEKLFF. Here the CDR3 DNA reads TGTGCCAGCAGCTTAGGAGCCGGGTTTAATGAAAAACTGTTTTTT.

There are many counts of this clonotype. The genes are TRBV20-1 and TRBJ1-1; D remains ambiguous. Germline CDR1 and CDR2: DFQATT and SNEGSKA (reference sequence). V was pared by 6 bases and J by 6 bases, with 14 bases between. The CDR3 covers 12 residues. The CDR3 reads CSAPRGGAEAFF. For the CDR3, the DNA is TGCAGTGCCCCTCGGGGTGGCGCTGAAGCTTTCTTT.

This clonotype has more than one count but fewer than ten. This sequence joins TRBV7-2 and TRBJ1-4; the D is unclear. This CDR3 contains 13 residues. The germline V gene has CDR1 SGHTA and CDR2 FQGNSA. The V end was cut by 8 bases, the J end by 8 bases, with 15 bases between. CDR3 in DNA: TGTGCCAGCTCCCGGCCTCCTGGAGAAAAACTGTTTTTT. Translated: CASSRPPGEKLFF.

The CDR3 nucleotides are TGTGCCAGCAGCCTCCTCGCACAGGGGGCCTCCGAGCAGTACTTC. It yields the protein CASSLLAQGASEQYF. This chain joins TRBV7-2 and TRBJ2-7; 9 bases fit TRBD1. The V and J ends lost 5 bases and 6 bases, in that order; junction bases with no gene match: 11. The germline V gene encodes CDR1 SGHTA and CDR2 FQGNSA. The CDR3 runs to 15 residues.

CDR3 amino acids: CASSVDTNNSPLHF. CDR3 nucleotide sequence: TGTGCCAGCAGCGTAGACACAAATAATTCACCCCTCCACTTT. The rearrangement uses TRBV9 and TRBJ1-6; no definite D call. The germline gives CDR1 SGDLS, CDR2 YYNGEE. The germline V and J ends were trimmed by 0 bases and 5 bases, with 6 bases remaining between them. CDR3 length equals 14 residues.

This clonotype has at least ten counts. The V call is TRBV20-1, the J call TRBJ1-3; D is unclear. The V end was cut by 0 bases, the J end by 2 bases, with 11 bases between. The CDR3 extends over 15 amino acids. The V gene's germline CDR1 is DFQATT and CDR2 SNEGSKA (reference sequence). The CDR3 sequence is CSARDTLTPGNTIYF. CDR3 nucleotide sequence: TGCAGTGCTAGAGATACCTTAACCCCTGGAAACACCATATATTTT.

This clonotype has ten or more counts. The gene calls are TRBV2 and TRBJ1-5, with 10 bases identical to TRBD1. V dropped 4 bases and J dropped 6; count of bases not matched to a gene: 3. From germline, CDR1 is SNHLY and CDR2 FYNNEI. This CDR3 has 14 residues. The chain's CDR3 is CASSGGQGSQPQHF. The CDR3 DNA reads TGTGCCAGCAGTGGGGGACAGGGGAGTCAGCCCCAGCATTTT.

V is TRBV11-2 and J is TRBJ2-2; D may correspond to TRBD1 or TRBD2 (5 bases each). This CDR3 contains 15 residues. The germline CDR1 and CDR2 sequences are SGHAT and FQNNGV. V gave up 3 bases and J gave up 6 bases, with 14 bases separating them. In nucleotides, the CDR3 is TGTGCCAGCAGCTTGAATGAGGGGTTTCCCGGGGAGCTGTTTTTT. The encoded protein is CASSLNEGFPGELFF. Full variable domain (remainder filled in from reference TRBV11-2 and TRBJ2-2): EAGVAQSPRYKIIEKRQSVAFWCNPISGHATLYWYQQILGQGPKLLIQFQNNGVVDDSQLPKDRFSAERLKGVDSTLKIQPAKLEDSAVYLCASSLNEGFPGELFFGEGSRLTVL.

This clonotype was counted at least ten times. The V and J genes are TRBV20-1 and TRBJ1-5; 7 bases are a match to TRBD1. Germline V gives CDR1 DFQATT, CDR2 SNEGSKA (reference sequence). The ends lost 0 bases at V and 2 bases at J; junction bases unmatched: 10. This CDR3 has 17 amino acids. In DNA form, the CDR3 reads TGCAGTGCTAGAGATTTCGTGAGAGGGGGCGGCAATCAGCCCCAGCATTTT. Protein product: CSARDFVRGGGNQPQHF.

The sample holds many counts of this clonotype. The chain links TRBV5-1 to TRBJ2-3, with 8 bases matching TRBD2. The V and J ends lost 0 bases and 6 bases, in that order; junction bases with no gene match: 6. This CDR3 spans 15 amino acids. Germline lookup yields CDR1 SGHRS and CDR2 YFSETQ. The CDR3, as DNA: TGCGCCAGCAGCTTGGAAGCGGGAGATACCGATACGCAGTATTTT. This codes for CASSLEAGDTDTQYF.

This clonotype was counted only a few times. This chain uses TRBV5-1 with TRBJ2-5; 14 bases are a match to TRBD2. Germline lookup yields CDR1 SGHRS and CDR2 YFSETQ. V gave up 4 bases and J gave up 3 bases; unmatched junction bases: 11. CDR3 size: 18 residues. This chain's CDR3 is CASSPKTPGLAGEETQYF. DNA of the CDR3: TGCGCCAGCAGCCCCAAGACACCGGGACTAGCGGGGGAAGAGACCCAGTACTTC.

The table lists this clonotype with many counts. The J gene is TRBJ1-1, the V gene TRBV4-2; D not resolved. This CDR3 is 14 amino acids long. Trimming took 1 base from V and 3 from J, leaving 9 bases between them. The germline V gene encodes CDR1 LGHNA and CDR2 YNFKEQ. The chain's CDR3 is CASSQVDRDTEAFF. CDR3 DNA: TGTGCCAGCAGCCAAGTAGACCGAGACACTGAAGCTTTCTTT.

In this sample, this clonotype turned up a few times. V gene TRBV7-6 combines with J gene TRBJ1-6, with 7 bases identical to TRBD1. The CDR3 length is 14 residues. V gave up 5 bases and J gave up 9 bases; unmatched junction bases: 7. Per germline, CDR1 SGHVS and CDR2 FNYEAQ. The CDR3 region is CASSKAGGGSPLHF. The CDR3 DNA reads TGTGCCAGCAGCAAGGCAGGGGGAGGTTCACCCCTCCACTTT.

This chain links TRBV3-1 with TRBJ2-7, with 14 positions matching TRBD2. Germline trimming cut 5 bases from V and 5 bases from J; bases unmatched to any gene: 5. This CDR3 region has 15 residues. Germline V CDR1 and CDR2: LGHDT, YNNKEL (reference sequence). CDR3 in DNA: TGTGCCAGCAGCGGGACTAGCGGGAGTCCCGACGAGCAGTACTTC. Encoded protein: CASSGTSGSPDEQYF.

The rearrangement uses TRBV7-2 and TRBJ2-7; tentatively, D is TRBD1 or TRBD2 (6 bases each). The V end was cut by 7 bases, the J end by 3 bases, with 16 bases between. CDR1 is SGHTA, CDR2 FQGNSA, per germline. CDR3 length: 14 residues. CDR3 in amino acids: CASTKGGRGYEQYF. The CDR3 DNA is TGTGCCAGCACAAAGGGGGGCAGGGGCTACGAGCAGTACTTC.

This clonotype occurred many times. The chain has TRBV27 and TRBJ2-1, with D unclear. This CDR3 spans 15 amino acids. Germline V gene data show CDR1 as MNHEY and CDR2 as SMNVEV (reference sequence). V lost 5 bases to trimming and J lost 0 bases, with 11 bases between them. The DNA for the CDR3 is TGTGCCAGCAGTCGGACCTTCAGCTCCTACAATGAGCAGTTCTTC. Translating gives CASSRTFSSYNEQFF.